Here is one TCR beta chain with its context. The clone's antigen remains unknown. No qualities accompany the bases; no much larger clone lies one base away. The method behind the library was RT-PCR. Data came from a NextSeq 550. TCRdb cleaned the public reads at Q25 with fastp, built clones with MiXCR and kept in-frame beta chains. Rows with one shared CDR3 protein collapse into an entry with the most common genes and DNA. This sample comprises approximately 200,000 distinct CDR3 sequences, 41% of them detected only once. The ten largest account for less than 40% of the sample. The data stem from a study of patients and donors after allogeneic stem cell transplantation (dated by TCRdb to the early 2020s). The specimen sequenced was blood, either unsorted or a sorted T cell fraction (not recorded which). This receptor was obtained from a human donor who was either an allogeneic HSCT recipient or a stem cell or donor lymphocyte infusion donor (not recorded which). It is not recorded whose cells these are; they may come from a transplant donor.

The CDR3 protein is CASSTPRDWINTGELFF. The DNA sequence reads TGTGCCAGCAGTACGCCCCGGGACTGGATAAACACCGGGGAGCTGTTTTTT. Recombination linked TRBV6-5 to TRBJ2-2; perhaps TRBD2 is the D gene, with 6 bases matching. At the junction V is shortened by 5 bases and J by 2 bases, with 18 bases in between. Spanning cysteine to phenylalanine, the CDR3 consists of 17 amino acids. Only CDR3 DNA is held: 51 bases, read in frame from base 1. Taken from the germline V gene, the CDR1 and CDR2 loops are MNHEY and SVGAGI.